The 6 T cell receptor beta chains listed next were all sequenced from one sample in a study of regulatory T cells in long-lasting Graves disease. Time point noted: persistent/refractory GD, antithyroid drugs over 5 years with positive TRAb. The TCR library was made from RNA extracted from PBMCs. Sequencing libraries for TCR beta were prepared with iRepertoire HTBI primers and Arm-PCR of CDR3 regions. One entry per CDR3 protein, called by TCRdb with MiXCR from the multiplex PCR reads. The data contain some 340,000 distinct CDR3 sequences, more than 20% of them singletons. The input for sequencing was peripheral blood mononuclear cells (PBMCs), taken when the disease was refractory, from a patient treated with antithyroid drugs. These receptors were collected from a woman aged 40-49 years with Graves disease.

The table lists this clonotype with many counts. This chain uses TRBV10-3 with TRBJ1-1; 9 positions agree with TRBD1. This CDR3 contains 14 residues. J lost 3 bases, V lost 5 bases, and 4 bases had no gene match. Germline lookup yields CDR1 ENHRY and CDR2 SYGVKD. CDR3 sequence (DNA): TGTGCCATCAGTTCCCGGACAGGGGACACTGAAGCTTTCTTT. This gives the protein CAISSRTGDTEAFF.

In its sample, this clonotype was seen many times. The V and J genes are TRBV12-3 or TRBV12-4 and TRBJ2-7, with D hard to call. The CDR3 runs to 13 residues. Trimming cost V 3 bases and J 6 bases, with 12 bases left between them. CDR3 loop: CASSLVQAVEQYF. Here the CDR3 DNA reads TGTGCCAGCAGTTTGGTTCAAGCTGTCGAGCAGTACTTC.

Note on this clonotype: Germline is not matched at one junction end, which may reflect a read error. V is TRBV19 and J is TRBJ2-4; D not certain. Germline V gene sequence: CDR1 LNHDA, CDR2 SQIVND (reference sequence). The CDR3 has 13 amino acids. This chain's CDR3 is CASQYLTENIFCF. For the CDR3, the DNA is TGTGCCAGCCAATACCTTACAGAAAACATTTTTTGCTTC. Full variable domain (rest looked up from reference TRBV19 and TRBJ2-4): DGGITQSPKYLFRKEGQNVTLSCEQNLNHDAMYWYRQDPGQGLRLIYYSQIVNDFQKGDIAEGYSVSREKKESFPLTVTSAQKNPTAFYLCASQYLTENIFCFGAGTRLSVL.

The V and J genes are TRBV5-1 and TRBJ2-7; 9 nucleotides agree with TRBD2. There are 15 residues in the CDR3. From germline, CDR1 is SGHRS and CDR2 YFSETQ. The V segment lost 2 bases and the J segment 3 bases; nucleotides outside the gene matches: 6. The chain's CDR3 is CASSFTGTSYYEQYF. In DNA form, the CDR3 reads TGCGCCAGCAGCTTTACCGGGACTAGCTACTACGAGCAGTACTTC. Filled out from reference TRBV5-1 and TRBJ2-7, the complete variable domain reads KAGVTQTPRYLIKTRGQQVTLSCSPISGHRSVSWYQQTPGQGLQFLFEYFSETQRNKGNFPGRFSGRQFSNSRSEMNVSTLELGDSALYLCASSFTGTSYYEQYFGPGTRLTVT.

V and J are TRBV12-3 or TRBV12-4 and TRBJ2-2; D possibly corresponds to TRBD1 (6 bases). Trimming removed 6 bases at V and 1 base at J, with 12 bases between. This CDR3 region has 15 residues. CDR3 sequence: CASRVDRLNTGELFF. The CDR3 DNA reads TGTGCCAGCAGAGTAGACAGGTTGAACACCGGGGAGCTGTTTTTT.

In the case of this clonotype: With a much larger clone just one base away, this may be a read error. J is TRBJ2-2 and V is TRBV2; tentative D call: TRBD2 (5 bases). CDR3 size: 15 residues. From germline, CDR1 is SNHLY and CDR2 FYNNEI. The chain's CDR3 is CASKEWTGNTGELLF. In nucleotides, the CDR3 is TGTGCCAGCAAAGAATGGACCGGAAACACCGGGGAGCTGCTTTTT.